Each of the 32 T cell receptor beta chains below was sequenced from the same sample in a study of T cell responses to AZD1222 COVID-19 vaccine. Clones were sequenced by immunoSEQ multiplex PCR, and TCRdb holds only the in-frame ones, with some missing. The sample contains under 150,000 clones, just under 95% of which appear only once. The sequencing used peripheral blood, collected on day 0 of AZD1222 vaccination. Receptor source: an adult in good health.

This clone was seen just once. This chain links TRBV5-1 with TRBJ2-7; 8 nucleotides align to TRBD2. The CDR3 is made up of 14 amino acids. Germline V gives CDR1 SGHRS, CDR2 YFSETQ. With V trimmed by 7 bases and J by 6 bases, 12 bases remained unmatched. CDR3 protein: CASSGPSGPGEQYF. CDR3 DNA: TGCGCCAGCTCGGGACCTAGCGGGCCTGGCGAGCAGTACTTC.

The chain uses TRBV28 and TRBJ2-3, with TRBD2 matching 9 bases. Trimming cost V 5 bases and J 5 bases; bases outside gene matches: 8. CDR1 is MDHEN and CDR2 is SYDVKM in the germline V gene. The CDR3 extends over 15 amino acids. DNA of the CDR3: TGTGCCAGCAGTGCCGGCGGGAGGGTGCAAGATACGCAGTATTTT. Translated, it gives CASSAGGRVQDTQYF.

The chain links TRBV18 to TRBJ1-1; a possible D gene is TRBD1 (6 bases). Per the germline V gene, CDR1 is KGHSH and CDR2 is LQKENI. This CDR3 has 12 amino acids. Trimming left V 3 bases short and J 6 bases short, with 8 bases between. CDR3 bases: TGTGCCAGCTCACCGGACAGTCCTGAAGCTTTCTTT. Protein: CASSPDSPEAFF.

V gene TRBV28 combines with J gene TRBJ2-2, with no clear D. Germline CDR1 is MDHEN and CDR2 is SYDVKM. V lost 4 bases and J lost 5, with 11 bases in between. This CDR3 has 14 residues. The CDR3 sequence: CASSWVLITGELFF. CDR3 in DNA: TGTGCCAGCAGTTGGGTTTTAATAACCGGGGAGCTGTTTTTT.

The chain has TRBV7-6 and TRBJ2-1, with a possible D match to TRBD1 (5 bases). This CDR3 is built from 15 residues. Germline V lookup: CDR1 SGHVS, CDR2 FNYEAQ. V shed 7 bases and J shed 8 bases, with 21 bases lying between them. The CDR3 region is CASTQGAGNIYEQFF. In DNA, the CDR3 is TGTGCCAGCACCCAGGGTGCAGGGAATATCTATGAGCAGTTCTTC.

In this sample, this clone turned up once. The chain couples TRBV23-1 to TRBJ1-4, with a tentative D call TRBD1 (5 bases). TRBV23-1 is flagged as an ORF with uncertain function. V was pared by 3 bases and J by 8 bases, with 16 bases between. This CDR3 region has 15 residues. The CDR3 here is CASSHRRAPKEKLFF. The CDR3 nucleotides read TGCGCCAGCAGTCACCGCAGGGCCCCCAAGGAAAAACTGTTTTTT.

This rearrangement joins TRBV29-1 to TRBJ2-5; maybe TRBD2 (6 bases). Germline V CDR1 and CDR2: SQVTM, ANQGSEA. The CDR3 is 12 residues long. The V and J ends lost 5 bases and 2 bases respectively, with 9 bases between them. The CDR3: CSVTGTQETQYF. The CDR3, as DNA: TGCAGCGTTACCGGGACTCAAGAGACCCAGTACTTC.

J is TRBJ2-7 and V is TRBV3-1 (or the pseudogene TRBV3-2); D is uncertain. Trimming cost V 4 bases and J 2 bases, with 6 bases left between them. CDR3 size: 12 residues. Germline V lookup: CDR1 LGHDT, CDR2 YNNKEL (reference sequence). The CDR3 spells CASSPYTYEQYF. In DNA form, the CDR3 reads TGTGCCAGCAGCCCATACACCTACGAGCAGTACTTC.

The chain recombines TRBV5-1 with TRBJ2-1; the D gene is possibly TRBD2 (6 bases). Trimming stripped 3 bases from V and 9 bases from J, with 10 bases between. This CDR3 has 12 residues. Germline CDR1 and CDR2: SGHRS and YFSETQ. CDR3 in amino acids: CASSSGGLEQFF. The CDR3 region has the DNA TGCGCCAGCAGCTCCGGAGGGCTTGAGCAGTTCTTC.

The CDR3 nucleotides are TGTGCCAGCAGTCGTCGGCTTAATGAGCAGTTCTTC. Encoded protein: CASSRRLNEQFF. This chain joins TRBV27 and TRBJ2-1, with D unresolved. V dropped 5 bases and J dropped 7 bases, with 9 bases sitting between them. The CDR3 extends over 12 amino acids. Germline V lookup: CDR1 MNHEY, CDR2 SMNVEV (reference sequence).

The rearrangement uses TRBV11-2 and TRBJ1-5; D is uncertain. In germline, CDR1 is SGHAT, CDR2 FQNNGV. CDR3 length: 13 residues. With 3 bases removed from V and 0 bases from J, the gap between germline ends came to 3 bases. The CDR3 loop reads CASSLHSNQPQHF. The CDR3 DNA follows: TGTGCCAGCAGCTTGCATAGCAATCAGCCCCAGCATTTT.

The chain recombines TRBV28 with TRBJ1-1, with 8 positions matching TRBD1. J was trimmed by 5 bases and V by 5 bases; bases with no gene match: 4. Germline V lookup: CDR1 MDHEN, CDR2 SYDVKM. The CDR3 is 13 amino acids. In DNA form, the CDR3 reads TGTGCCAGCAGTATAGGACAGGGAACTGAAGCTTTCTTT. Its protein product is CASSIGQGTEAFF.

The V call is TRBV19, the J call TRBJ2-2; TRBD2 is a possible D gene (6 bases). V was pared by 7 bases and J by 0 bases, with 9 bases between. In germline, CDR1 is LNHDA, CDR2 SQIVND (reference sequence). The CDR3 sequence is 14 residues long. The CDR3, as DNA: TGTGCCAGTATGACTAGGACGAACACCGGGGAGCTGTTTTTT. Amino acids: CASMTRTNTGELFF.

This clone has a single count. V gene TRBV2 combines with J gene TRBJ1-2, with TRBD1 identical over 7 bases. With V trimmed by 0 bases and J by 8 bases, 6 bases remained unmatched. The CDR3 is 14 residues long. Looked up from germline, CDR1 is SNHLY and CDR2 is FYNNEI. The CDR3 DNA reads TGTGCCAGCAGTGAAGCCAGACAGGGACTGGGCTACACCTTC. It codes for CASSEARQGLGYTF.

The V and J genes are TRBV18 and TRBJ2-5, with TRBD1 as a possible D gene (5 bases). This CDR3 is 13 amino acids long. V gave up 2 bases and J gave up 7 bases, with 11 bases separating them. The germline CDR1 and CDR2 sequences are KGHSH and LQKENI. The DNA for the CDR3 is TGTGCCAGCTCACCAGCCAGGGAAGGGACCCAGTACTTC. Its translation is CASSPAREGTQYF.

The rearrangement joins TRBV12-3 or TRBV12-4 to TRBJ2-1; D is undetermined. V gave up 4 bases and J gave up 4 bases, with 8 bases separating them. The CDR3 has 13 amino acids. The CDR3 region has the DNA TGTGCCAGCAGTTCCCCTAATTACAATGAGCAGTTCTTC. This gives the protein CASSSPNYNEQFF.

This clone was picked up one time. This chain uses TRBV7-2 with TRBJ1-5, with no clear D. Trimming stripped 5 bases from V and 5 bases from J, with 13 bases between. The CDR3 runs to 14 residues. The germline V gene has CDR1 SGHTA and CDR2 FQGNSA. Written as DNA, the CDR3 is TGTGCCAGCAGCCCCAACCACTTATATCAGCCCCAGCATTTT. It is translated as CASSPNHLYQPQHF.

The V call is TRBV5-5, the J call TRBJ2-2; 7 positions agree with TRBD2. V lost 4 bases and J lost 0; bases outside the gene matches: 9. Germline assignment: CDR1 SGHKS and CDR2 YYEKEE (reference sequence). This CDR3 is built from 17 residues. The CDR3 spells CASSPWAGVANTGELFF. Here the CDR3 DNA reads TGTGCCAGCAGCCCGTGGGCGGGAGTGGCGAACACCGGGGAGCTGTTTTTT.

The CDR3 DNA follows: TGTGCCAGCAGAAGGGACGACAACTATGGCTACACCTTC. Residues: CASRRDDNYGYTF. This sequence joins TRBV28 and TRBJ1-2, with D maybe TRBD1 (5 bases). CDR1 is MDHEN, CDR2 SYDVKM, per germline. The CDR3 has 13 amino acids. V lost 6 bases and J lost 2, with 10 bases in between.

The rearrangement joins TRBV10-3 to TRBJ1-4; D possibly corresponds to TRBD1 (6 bases). The CDR3 totals 17 residues. The V and J ends lost 0 bases and 9 bases respectively, with 20 bases between them. CDR1 is ENHRY and CDR2 is SYGVKD in the germline V gene. CDR3 coding DNA: TGTGCCATCAGTGAGTCGCCGACAGGCTCCTCAATGAAAAAACTGTTTTTT. This sequence encodes CAISESPTGSSMKKLFF.

The rearrangement joins TRBV28 to TRBJ2-1; 11 bases are a match to TRBD2. Unmatched junction bases numbered 6, after V lost 4 bases and J lost 7 bases. The CDR3 runs to 15 residues. CDR1 is MDHEN and CDR2 is SYDVKM in the germline V gene. The CDR3 DNA is TGTGCCAGCAGTTCAGGACTAGCGGGCTGGAATGAGCAGTTCTTC. As protein: CASSSGLAGWNEQFF.

The chain joins TRBV29-1 to TRBJ2-1; 7 bases are shared with TRBD1. Looked up from germline, CDR1 is SQVTM and CDR2 is ANQGSEA. The V segment lost 7 bases and the J segment 8 bases; nucleotides outside the gene matches: 14. The CDR3 length is 14 residues. The CDR3 sequence is CSARQGFPKDEQFF. The CDR3 region has the DNA TGCAGCGCCCGACAGGGATTCCCGAAGGATGAGCAGTTCTTC.

This clone was seen only once. The chain is built from TRBV19 and TRBJ2-3, with 10 bases fitting TRBD2. V gave up 5 bases and J gave up 1 base; unmatched junction bases: 3. This CDR3 has 15 amino acids. CDR1 is LNHDA and CDR2 is SQIVND in the germline V gene (reference sequence). The CDR3 DNA reads TGTGCCAGTAGTGAGGGGACTAGCGGCACAGATACGCAGTATTTT. Protein: CASSEGTSGTDTQYF. Full variable domain (outside the CDR3, taken from reference TRBV19 and TRBJ2-3): DGGITQSPKYLFRKEGQNVTLSCEQNLNHDAMYWYRQDPGQGLRLIYYSQIVNDFQKGDIAEGYSVSREKKESFPLTVTSAQKNPTAFYLCASSEGTSGTDTQYFGPGTRLTVL.

The J gene is TRBJ1-2, the V gene TRBV15; D remains unclear. V lost 5 bases to trimming and J lost 4 bases, with 8 bases between them. The CDR3 length is 12 residues. CDR1 and CDR2 (germline): LNHNV, YYDKDF (reference sequence). CDR3 sequence reads: CATSPDGYGYTF. The DNA for the CDR3 is TGTGCCACCAGCCCCGACGGCTATGGCTACACCTTC.

V gene TRBV28 combines with J gene TRBJ1-2; TRBD1 matches at 10 bases. Germline V lookup: CDR1 MDHEN, CDR2 SYDVKM. The CDR3 consists of 13 residues. V gave up 3 bases and J gave up 7 bases; unmatched junction bases: 2. CDR3 in amino acids: CASSLTGGVGYTF. In DNA form, the CDR3 reads TGTGCCAGCAGTTTGACAGGGGGCGTTGGCTACACCTTC.

The rearrangement joins TRBV7-2 to TRBJ1-2; possible D gene TRBD1, 5 bases. Germline V lookup: CDR1 SGHTA, CDR2 FQGNSA. The CDR3 contains 13 residues. Trimming took off 3 bases at V and 10 bases at J, with 15 bases between the two ends. The CDR3 loop reads CASSFQPGLDYTF. CDR3 bases: TGTGCCAGCAGCTTTCAACCAGGGTTAGACTACACCTTC.

The chain couples TRBV7-9 to TRBJ1-6; 7 bases agree with TRBD1. CDR3 length: 17 residues. J gave up 10 bases and V 3 bases, and 15 bases lay outside the gene matches. CDR1 and CDR2 from the germline V gene are SEHNR and FQNEAQ (reference sequence). The CDR3 nucleotides are TGTGCCAGCAGCTTCCGATCGGGACAGCTTAAGGGATCACCCCTCCACTTT. Translating gives CASSFRSGQLKGSPLHF.

The J gene is TRBJ2-2, the V gene TRBV7-9, with a tentative D call TRBD2 (6 bases). The CDR3 totals 18 residues. CDR1 and CDR2 from the germline V gene are SEHNR and FQNEAQ (reference sequence). Trimming removed 5 bases at V and 4 bases at J, with 23 bases between. The CDR3 loop is CASSLSIPGLGGTGELFF. The CDR3 DNA reads as TGTGCCAGCAGCCTTTCCATCCCGGGCCTCGGGGGCACCGGGGAGCTGTTTTTT.

The V gene is TRBV5-4, the J gene TRBJ1-3, with D uncertain. Trimming pared 0 bases from V and 0 bases from J, leaving 10 bases between. CDR3 length: 16 amino acids. CDR1 and CDR2 from the germline V gene are SGHNT and YYREEE (reference sequence). The CDR3 spells CASSLGLASSGNTIYF. Here the CDR3 DNA reads TGTGCCAGCAGCTTGGGGTTAGCGAGCTCTGGAAACACCATATATTTT. The variable domain in full, completed from reference TRBV5-4 and TRBJ1-3, reads ETGVTQSPTHLIKTRGQQVTLRCSSQSGHNTVSWYQQALGQGPQFIFQYYREEENGRGNFPPRFSGLQFPNYSSELNVNALELDDSALYLCASSLGLASSGNTIYFGEGSWLTVV.

The chain uses TRBV27 and TRBJ1-1, with 8 positions matching TRBD1. The J segment lost 4 bases and the V segment lost 5 bases, leaving 9 bases of the junction unmatched. The CDR3 has 15 residues. Germline loops: CDR1 MNHEY, CDR2 SMNVEV (reference sequence). DNA for the CDR3: TGTGCCAGCAGTCAGTCAGGGACAGGCTTCACTGAAGCTTTCTTT. This encodes CASSQSGTGFTEAFF.

The V call is TRBV5-5, the J call TRBJ2-2, with TRBD2 matching 7 bases. The CDR3 sequence is 14 residues long. The ends lost 8 bases at V and 4 bases at J; junction bases unmatched: 8. Looked up from germline, CDR1 is SGHKS and CDR2 is YYEKEE (reference sequence). In nucleotides, the CDR3 is TGTGCCAGTACTCTGGGGAGGGCCACCGGGGAGCTGTTTTTT. Protein product: CASTLGRATGELFF.

This clone showed up just a few times. The chain links TRBV27 to TRBJ1-2; D unresolved. V was pared by 5 bases and J by 0 bases, with 10 bases between. The CDR3 has 14 residues. Germline V gene data show CDR1 as MNHEY and CDR2 as SMNVEV (reference sequence). The CDR3 DNA reads as TGTGCCAGCAGTGGTGTTACCTCTAACTATGGCTACACCTTC. Translation gives CASSGVTSNYGYTF.